The clone carrying this T cell receptor beta chain has a single count. The sample belongs to a study of cytotoxic CD8 clonotypes in ibrutinib-treated CLL. Here immunoSEQ multiplex PCR was the method, and the copy in TCRdb shows in-frame clones only, minus some. The table shows fewer than 90,000 clones, with 86% occurring only once. The CDR3 consists of 12 residues. The germline V and J ends were trimmed by 0 bases and 7 bases, with 7 bases remaining between them. Germline values: CDR1 SGHTS, CDR2 YDEGEE. The clonotype was recovered from a human donor with chronic lymphocytic leukemia. This chain connects TRBV5-8 to TRBJ1-2; no clear D. Sequencing was performed on PBMCs, taken before ibrutinib treatment. The CDR3 DNA is TGTGCCAGCAGCTTGGCAGGTGGTGGCTACACCTTC. This translates into CASSLAGGGYTF.